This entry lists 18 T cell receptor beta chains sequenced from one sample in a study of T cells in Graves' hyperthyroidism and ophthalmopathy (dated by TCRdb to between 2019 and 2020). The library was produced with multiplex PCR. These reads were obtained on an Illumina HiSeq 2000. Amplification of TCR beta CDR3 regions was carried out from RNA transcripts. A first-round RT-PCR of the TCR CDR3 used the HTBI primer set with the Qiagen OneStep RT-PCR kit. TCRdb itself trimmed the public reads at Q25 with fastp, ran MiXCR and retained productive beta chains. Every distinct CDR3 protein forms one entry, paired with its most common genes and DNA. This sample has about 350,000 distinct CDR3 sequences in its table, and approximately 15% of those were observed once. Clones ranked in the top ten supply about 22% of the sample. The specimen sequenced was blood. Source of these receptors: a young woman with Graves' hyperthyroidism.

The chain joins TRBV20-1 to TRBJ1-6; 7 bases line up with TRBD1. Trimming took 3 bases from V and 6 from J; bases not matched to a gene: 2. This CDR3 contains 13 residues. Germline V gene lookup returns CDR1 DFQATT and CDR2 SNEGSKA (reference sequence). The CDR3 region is CSAREGANSPLHF. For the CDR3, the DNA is TGCAGTGCTAGGGAGGGGGCTAATTCACCCCTCCACTTT.

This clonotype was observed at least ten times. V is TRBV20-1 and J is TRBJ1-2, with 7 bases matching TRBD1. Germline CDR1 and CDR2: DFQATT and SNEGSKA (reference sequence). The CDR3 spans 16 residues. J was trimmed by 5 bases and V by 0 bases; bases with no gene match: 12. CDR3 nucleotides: TGCAGTGCTAGAGATCTTGGTAGGGACAGAAGATATGGCTACACCTTC. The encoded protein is CSARDLGRDRRYGYTF.

CDR3 in DNA: TGTGCCAGCAGATCCGGGACAGGAGATTACACTGAAGCTTTCTTT. It codes for CASRSGTGDYTEAFF. The genes are TRBV28 and TRBJ1-1; TRBD1 matches 8 bases. Germline V gives CDR1 MDHEN, CDR2 SYDVKM. V trimming: 6 bases; J trimming: 3 bases; junction bases outside the gene matches: 9. The CDR3 is made up of 15 amino acids.

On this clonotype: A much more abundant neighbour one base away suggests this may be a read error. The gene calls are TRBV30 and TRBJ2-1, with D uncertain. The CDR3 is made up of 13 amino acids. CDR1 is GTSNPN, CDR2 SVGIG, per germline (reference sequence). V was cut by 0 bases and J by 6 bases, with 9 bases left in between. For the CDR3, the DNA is TGTGCCTGGAGTGTAGCAGGCTGCAATGAGCAGTTCTTC. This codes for CAWSVAGCNEQFF.

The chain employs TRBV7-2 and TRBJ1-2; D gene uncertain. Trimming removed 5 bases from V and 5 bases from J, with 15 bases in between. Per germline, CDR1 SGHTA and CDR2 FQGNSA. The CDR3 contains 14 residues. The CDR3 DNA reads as TGTGCCAGCAGCAGTACCGGGAGCGTATATGGCTACACCTTC. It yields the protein CASSSTGSVYGYTF.

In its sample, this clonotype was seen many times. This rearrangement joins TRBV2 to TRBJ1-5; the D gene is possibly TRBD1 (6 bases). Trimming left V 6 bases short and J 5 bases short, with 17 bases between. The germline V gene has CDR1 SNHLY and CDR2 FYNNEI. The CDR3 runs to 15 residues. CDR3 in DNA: TGTGCCAGCAGCTTACAAAGGGGGGCCCATCAGCCCCAGCATTTT. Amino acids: CASSLQRGAHQPQHF. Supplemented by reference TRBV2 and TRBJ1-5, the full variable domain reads EPEVTQTPSHQVTQMGQEVILRCVPISNHLYFYWYRQILGQKVEFLVSFYNNEISEKSEIFDDQFSVERPDGSNFTLKIRSTKLEDSAMYFCASSLQRGAHQPQHFGDGTRLSIL.

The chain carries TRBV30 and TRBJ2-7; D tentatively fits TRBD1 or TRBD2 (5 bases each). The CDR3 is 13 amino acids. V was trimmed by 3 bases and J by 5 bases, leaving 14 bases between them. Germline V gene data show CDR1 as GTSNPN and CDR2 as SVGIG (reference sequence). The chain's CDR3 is CAWSVGALDEQYF. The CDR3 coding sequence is TGTGCCTGGAGCGTCGGGGCCTTAGACGAGCAGTACTTC.

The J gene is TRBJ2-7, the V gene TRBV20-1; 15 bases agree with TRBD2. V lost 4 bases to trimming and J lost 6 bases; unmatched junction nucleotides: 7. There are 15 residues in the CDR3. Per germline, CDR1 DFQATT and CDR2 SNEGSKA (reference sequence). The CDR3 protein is CSAKGTSGRIGEQYF. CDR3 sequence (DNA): TGCAGTGCTAAAGGGACTAGCGGGAGGATAGGCGAGCAGTACTTC.

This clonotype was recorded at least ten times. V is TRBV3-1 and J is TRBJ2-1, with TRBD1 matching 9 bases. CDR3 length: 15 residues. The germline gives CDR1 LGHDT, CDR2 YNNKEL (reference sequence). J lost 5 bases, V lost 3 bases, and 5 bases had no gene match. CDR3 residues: CASSHGQGWDNEQFF. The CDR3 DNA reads TGTGCCAGCAGCCATGGACAGGGGTGGGACAATGAGCAGTTCTTC.

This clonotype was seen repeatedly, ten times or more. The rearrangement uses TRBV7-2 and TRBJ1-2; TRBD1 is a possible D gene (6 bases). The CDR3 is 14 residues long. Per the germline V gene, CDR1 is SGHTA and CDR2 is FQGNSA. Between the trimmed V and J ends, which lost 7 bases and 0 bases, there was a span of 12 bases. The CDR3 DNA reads TGTGCCAGCACCCCGGACAGCGCTAACTATGGCTACACCTTC. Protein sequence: CASTPDSANYGYTF.

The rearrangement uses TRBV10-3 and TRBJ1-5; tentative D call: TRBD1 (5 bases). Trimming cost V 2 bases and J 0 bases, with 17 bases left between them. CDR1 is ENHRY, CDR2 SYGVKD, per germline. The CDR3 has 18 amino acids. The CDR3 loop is CAISEGPRRGGSNQPQHF. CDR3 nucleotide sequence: TGTGCCATCAGTGAGGGCCCGAGAAGGGGAGGTAGCAATCAGCCCCAGCATTTT.

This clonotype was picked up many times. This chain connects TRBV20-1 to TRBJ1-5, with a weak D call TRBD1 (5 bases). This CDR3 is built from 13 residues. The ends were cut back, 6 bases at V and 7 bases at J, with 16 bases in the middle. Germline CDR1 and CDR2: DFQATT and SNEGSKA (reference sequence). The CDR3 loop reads CSAAGTPDQPQHF. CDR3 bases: TGCAGTGCGGCCGGGACTCCAGACCAGCCCCAGCATTTT.

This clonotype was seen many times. CDR3 bases: TGCAGTGCTGGGACAGGGGGCGTTCCCGCTGAAGCTTTCTTT. The encoded protein is CSAGTGGVPAEAFF. The chain uses TRBV20-1 and TRBJ1-1; the match to TRBD1 covers 12 bases. The ends lost 5 bases at V and 6 bases at J; junction bases unmatched: 7. The CDR3 sequence is 14 residues long. Germline V gene lookup returns CDR1 DFQATT and CDR2 SNEGSKA (reference sequence).

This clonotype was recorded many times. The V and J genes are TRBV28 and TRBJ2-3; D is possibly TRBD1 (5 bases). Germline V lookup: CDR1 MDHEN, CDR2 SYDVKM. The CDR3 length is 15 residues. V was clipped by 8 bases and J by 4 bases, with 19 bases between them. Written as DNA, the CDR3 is TGTGCCAGCGACCCCTCAGGGCCGTACGCAGATACGCAGTATTTT. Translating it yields CASDPSGPYADTQYF.

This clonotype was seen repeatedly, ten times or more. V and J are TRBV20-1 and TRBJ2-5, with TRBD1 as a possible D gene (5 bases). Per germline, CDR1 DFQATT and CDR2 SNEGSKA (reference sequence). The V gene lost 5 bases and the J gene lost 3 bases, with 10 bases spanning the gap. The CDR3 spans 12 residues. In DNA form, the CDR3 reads TGCAGTGCTCCCGCCAGGGAAGAGACCCAGTACTTC. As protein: CSAPAREETQYF.

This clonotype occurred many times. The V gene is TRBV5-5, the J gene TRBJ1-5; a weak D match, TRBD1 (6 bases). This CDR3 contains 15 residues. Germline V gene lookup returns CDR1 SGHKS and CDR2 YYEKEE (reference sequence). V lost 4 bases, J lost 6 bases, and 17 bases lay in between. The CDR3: CASSPTGQSGQPQHF. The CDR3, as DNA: TGTGCCAGCAGCCCTACCGGACAGTCAGGTCAGCCCCAGCATTTT.

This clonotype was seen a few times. Here the CDR3 DNA reads TGCAGCGTTGTTTTCGGAAGCTACGAGCAGTACTTC. Translating gives CSVVFGSYEQYF. V and J are TRBV29-1 and TRBJ2-7; D is uncertain. The CDR3 runs to 12 residues. Trimming took off 4 bases at V and 3 bases at J, with 10 bases between the two ends. Germline V lookup: CDR1 SQVTM, CDR2 ANQGSEA.

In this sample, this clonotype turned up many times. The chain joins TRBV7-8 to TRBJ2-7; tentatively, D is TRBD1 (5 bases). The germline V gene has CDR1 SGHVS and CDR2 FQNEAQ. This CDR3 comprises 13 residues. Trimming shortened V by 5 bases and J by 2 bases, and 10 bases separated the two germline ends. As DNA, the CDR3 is TGTGCCAGCAGCCCGGACACAACCTACGAGCAGTACTTC. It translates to CASSPDTTYEQYF.